The clone carrying this T cell receptor beta chain was detected many times. The time point is: persistent/refractory GD, antithyroid drugs over 5 years with positive TRAb. Scientists built the TCR library using RNA that was extracted from PBMCs. CDR1 and CDR2 (germline): MNHNS, SASEGT. The length of the CDR3 is 15 residues. V was shortened by 6 bases and J by 0 bases, with 12 bases between the two germline ends. This entry comes from a study of regulatory T cells in long-lasting Graves disease. Sequencing libraries for TCR beta were prepared with iRepertoire HTBI primers and Arm-PCR of CDR3 regions. TCRdb called the multiplex PCR reads again in MiXCR, with one record for every CDR3 protein. The sample records roughly 500,000 distinct CDR3 sequences, 20% to 25% being singletons.

This receptor was obtained from a female donor with Graves disease. Material: peripheral blood mononuclear cells (PBMCs), obtained when the disease was refractory, from a patient treated with antithyroid drugs. This chain connects TRBV6-1 to TRBJ1-5; D possibly corresponds to TRBD1 (6 bases). The CDR3 DNA follows: TGTGCCAGCAGGTTGGGGGGCGTTAGCAATCAGCCCCAGCATTTT. It translates to CASRLGGVSNQPQHF.